This passage covers 15 T cell receptor beta chains from one sample sequenced in a study of blood T cells in healthy people across ages. For the second PCR, which ran for about 6 to 11 cycles, a sample-barcoded 5' primer and a J-beta primer mix were used. TCRdb fed the 5' RACE reads into MiXCR, producing one record per CDR3 protein. This table has 250,000 to 300,000 distinct CDR3 sequences, less than 30% appearing once. The material sequenced was blood. The receptors were gathered from a woman aged 70 to 79 in good health.

The rearrangement joins TRBV2 to TRBJ2-1; 8 bases are shared with TRBD2. Losses at the gene ends were 7 bases for V and 4 bases for J; bases not matched to a gene: 9. The CDR3 extends over 15 amino acids. Germline CDR1 is SNHLY and CDR2 is FYNNEI. The CDR3 nucleotides read TGTGCCAGCACCCTCGGGAGGGGCCCTTACAATGAGCAGTTCTTC. Translated: CASTLGRGPYNEQFF.

This clonotype was detected many times. The V gene is TRBV28, the J gene TRBJ2-5; D is unresolved. Trimming took 1 base from V and 1 from J, leaving 7 bases between them. Germline CDR1 MDHEN, CDR2 SYDVKM. The CDR3 is made up of 14 amino acids. CDR3 loop: CASSLFHSQETQYF. The CDR3 nucleotides read TGTGCCAGCAGTTTATTTCACAGCCAAGAGACCCAGTACTTC.

This clonotype appeared a few times. One end of the junction is discordant with germline, which a read error may explain. The V call is TRBV5-1, the J call TRBJ2-7; no reliable D call. The CDR3 totals 12 residues. Germline V gene sequence: CDR1 SGHRS, CDR2 YFSETQ. CDR3 sequence: CASSLGRDEQYF. As DNA, the CDR3 is TGTGCCAGCAGCTTAGGTCGGGACGAGCAGTACTTC.

This clonotype was detected a few times. This chain connects TRBV28 to TRBJ1-5; the D gene is possibly TRBD1 (6 bases). This CDR3 spans 15 amino acids. The V end lost 6 bases, the J end lost 6 bases, and 18 bases lay between the germline ends. The germline CDR1 and CDR2 sequences are MDHEN and SYDVKM. The CDR3 DNA reads as TGTGCCAGCAGGGGGGGGGGCAGGGAGGCTCAGCCCCAGCATTTT. It specifies CASRGGGREAQPQHF.

This clonotype has only a few counts. This chain links TRBV6-1 with TRBJ2-1, with 7 bases fitting TRBD2. Unmatched junction bases numbered 10, after V lost 6 bases and J lost 8 bases. CDR1 is MNHNS and CDR2 is SASEGT in the germline V gene. The CDR3 consists of 14 residues. In nucleotides, the CDR3 is TGTGCCAGCAGGCACGGGGAGGGTTTCTATGAGCAGTTCTTC. Its protein product is CASRHGEGFYEQFF.

The V call is TRBV29-1, the J call TRBJ1-1, with D perhaps TRBD1 (5 bases). Trimming stripped 5 bases from V and 4 bases from J, with 17 bases between. This CDR3 comprises 14 residues. Germline values: CDR1 SQVTM, CDR2 ANQGSEA. The CDR3 sequence: CSVNLWTRITEAFF. The CDR3 DNA is TGCAGCGTTAACCTCTGGACACGGATCACTGAAGCTTTCTTT. Drawing the rest from reference TRBV29-1 and TRBJ1-1, the complete variable domain is SAVISQKPSRDICQRGTSLTIQCQVDSQVTMMFWYRQQPGQSLTLIATANQGSEATYESGFVIDKFPISRPNLTFSTLTVSNMSPEDSSIYLCSVNLWTRITEAFFGQGTRLTVV.

The chain carries TRBV6-1 and TRBJ1-5, with D possibly being TRBD1 (5 bases). Trimming stripped 2 bases from V and 3 bases from J, with 14 bases between. The CDR3 runs 16 residues. Germline V lookup: CDR1 MNHNS, CDR2 SASEGT. CDR3 sequence (DNA): TGTGCCAGCAGTGAATATTTAGGGGCCCTCAATCAGCCCCAGCATTTT. Protein product: CASSEYLGALNQPQHF.

This clonotype was recorded only once. This sequence may be a read error, since a much larger clone differs from it by one base. The chain recombines TRBV3-1 with TRBJ2-1; D not resolved. The CDR3 runs to 11 residues. Trimming removed 4 bases at V and 6 bases at J, with 4 bases between. The germline gives CDR1 LGHDT, CDR2 YNNKEL (reference sequence). The CDR3 reads CASSRLNEQFF. Here the CDR3 DNA reads TGTGCCAGCAGCCGCCTCAATGAGCAGTTCTTC.

V usage is TRBV4-2 and J usage is TRBJ2-2; no clear D. Trimming pared 1 base from V and 1 base from J, leaving 4 bases between. CDR1 is LGHNA, CDR2 YNFKEQ, per germline. CDR3 length: 14 residues. The CDR3 reads CASSQVLNTGELFF. DNA of the CDR3: TGTGCCAGCAGCCAAGTTCTGAACACCGGGGAGCTGTTTTTT.

This chain uses TRBV7-2 with TRBJ2-5; the D call may be TRBD1 or TRBD2 (5 bases each). Germline V gives CDR1 SGHTA, CDR2 FQGNSA. The CDR3 has 13 amino acids. V was pared by 5 bases and J by 7 bases, with 14 bases between. CDR3 in DNA: TGTGCCAGCAGCACGACAGCGGTGGGGACCCAGTACTTC. It specifies CASSTTAVGTQYF.

A few counts support this clonotype. This chain uses TRBV29-1 with TRBJ2-3, with 15 bases identical to TRBD2. V shed 5 bases and J 4 bases; nucleotides not matched to a gene: 4. The V gene's germline CDR1 is SQVTM and CDR2 ANQGSEA. CDR3 size: 15 residues. The CDR3 reads CSVLGLAGGSDTQYF. The CDR3, as DNA: TGCAGCGTTCTTGGACTAGCGGGAGGGTCAGATACGCAGTATTTT.

This chain joins TRBV7-9 and TRBJ2-2, with 10 bases identical to TRBD2. Germline V CDR1 and CDR2: SEHNR, FQNEAQ (reference sequence). The CDR3 totals 18 residues. Unmatched junction bases numbered 17, after V lost 4 bases and J lost 9 bases. In DNA, the CDR3 is TGTGCCAGCAGCTCAACGATAGCGGGAGGAAGGTCGATCTGGGAGCTGTTTTTT. Residues: CASSSTIAGGRSIWELFF.

The rearrangement uses TRBV20-1 and TRBJ1-3; TRBD1 aligns across 8 bases. The CDR3 has 15 amino acids. Germline V lookup: CDR1 DFQATT, CDR2 SNEGSKA (reference sequence). Trimming cost V 2 bases and J 2 bases; bases outside gene matches: 5. CDR3 region: CSARKRDRTGNTIYF. The DNA of the CDR3 is TGCAGTGCTAGAAAAAGGGACAGGACTGGAAACACCATATATTTT.

The CDR3 is CASSSTSYGYTF. DNA of the CDR3: TGTGCCAGCAGCTCCACTTCCTATGGCTACACCTTC. The chain couples TRBV5-6 to TRBJ1-2, with unresolved D. Germline values: CDR1 SGHDT, CDR2 YYEEEE. Trimming took 3 bases from V and 4 from J, leaving 7 bases between them. This CDR3 is built from 12 residues.

The chain recombines TRBV29-1 with TRBJ1-2; 7 nucleotides align to TRBD1. The length of the CDR3 is 11 residues. CDR1 and CDR2 from the germline V gene are SQVTM and ANQGSEA. The junction had 2 bases not matched to a gene; V was cut back by 7 bases and J by 3 bases. This CDR3 is CSAGQDYGYTF. CDR3 DNA: TGCAGCGCCGGACAGGACTATGGCTACACCTTC.